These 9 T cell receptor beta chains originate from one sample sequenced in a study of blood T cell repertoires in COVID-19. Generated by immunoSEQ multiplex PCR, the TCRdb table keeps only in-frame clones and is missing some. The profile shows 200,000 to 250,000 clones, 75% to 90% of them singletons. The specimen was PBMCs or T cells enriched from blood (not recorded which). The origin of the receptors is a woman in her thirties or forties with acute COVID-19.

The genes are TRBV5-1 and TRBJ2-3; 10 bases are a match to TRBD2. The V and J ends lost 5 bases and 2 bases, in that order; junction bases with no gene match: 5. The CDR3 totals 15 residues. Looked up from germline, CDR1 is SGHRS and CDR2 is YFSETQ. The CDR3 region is CASSKTSGNTDTQYF. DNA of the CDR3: TGCGCCAGCAGTAAAACTAGCGGGAACACAGATACGCAGTATTTT.

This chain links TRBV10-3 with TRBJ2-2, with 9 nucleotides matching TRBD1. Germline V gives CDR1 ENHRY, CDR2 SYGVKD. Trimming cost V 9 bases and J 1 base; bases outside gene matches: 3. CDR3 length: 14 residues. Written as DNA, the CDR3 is TGTGCCATGAGGGACAGGGTGAACACCGGGGAGCTGTTTTTT. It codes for CAMRDRVNTGELFF.

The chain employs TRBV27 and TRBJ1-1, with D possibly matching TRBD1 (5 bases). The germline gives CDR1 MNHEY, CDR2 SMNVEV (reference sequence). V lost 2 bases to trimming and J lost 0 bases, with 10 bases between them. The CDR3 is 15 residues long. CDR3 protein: CASSLNRIMNTEAFF. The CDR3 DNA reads TGTGCCAGCAGTTTAAACAGGATTATGAACACTGAAGCTTTCTTT.

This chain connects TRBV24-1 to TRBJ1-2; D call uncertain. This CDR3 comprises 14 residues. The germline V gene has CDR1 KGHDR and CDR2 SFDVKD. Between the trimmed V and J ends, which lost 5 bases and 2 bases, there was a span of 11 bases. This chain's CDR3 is CATSAPPANYGYTF. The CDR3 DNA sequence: TGTGCCACCAGTGCCCCCCCAGCGAACTATGGCTACACCTTC.

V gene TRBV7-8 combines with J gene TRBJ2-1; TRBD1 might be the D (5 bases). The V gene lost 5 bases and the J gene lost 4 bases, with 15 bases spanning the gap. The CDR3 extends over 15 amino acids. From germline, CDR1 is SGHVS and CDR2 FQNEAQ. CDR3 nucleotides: TGTGCCAGCAGCCCTAAACGGACACCTTACAATGAGCAGTTCTTC. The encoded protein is CASSPKRTPYNEQFF.

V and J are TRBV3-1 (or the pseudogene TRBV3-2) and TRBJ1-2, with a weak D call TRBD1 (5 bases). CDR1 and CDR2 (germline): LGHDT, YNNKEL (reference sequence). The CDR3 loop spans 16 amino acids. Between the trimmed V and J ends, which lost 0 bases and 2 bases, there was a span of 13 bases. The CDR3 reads CASSQDTEAGNYGYTF. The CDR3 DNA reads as TGTGCCAGCAGCCAAGACACAGAGGCAGGGAACTATGGCTACACCTTC.

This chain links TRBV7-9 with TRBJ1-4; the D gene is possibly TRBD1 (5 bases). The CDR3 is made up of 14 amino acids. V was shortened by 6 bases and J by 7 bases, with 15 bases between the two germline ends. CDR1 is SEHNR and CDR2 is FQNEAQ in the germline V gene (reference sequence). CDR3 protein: CASRSLTTGEKLFF. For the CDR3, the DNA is TGTGCCAGCAGGAGTCTCACCACAGGTGAAAAACTGTTTTTT.

CDR3 loop: CASKDGTASGNTIYF. The CDR3 DNA follows: TGTGCCAGTAAAGACGGGACAGCCTCTGGAAACACCATATATTTT. The chain is built from TRBV19 and TRBJ1-3; 7 bases map to TRBD1. In germline, CDR1 is LNHDA, CDR2 SQIVND (reference sequence). This CDR3 is built from 15 residues. The junction had 6 bases not matched to a gene; V was cut back by 7 bases and J by 0 bases.

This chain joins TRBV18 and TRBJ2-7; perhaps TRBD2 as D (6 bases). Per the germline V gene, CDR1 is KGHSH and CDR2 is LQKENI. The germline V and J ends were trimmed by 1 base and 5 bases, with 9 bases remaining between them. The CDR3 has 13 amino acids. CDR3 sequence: CASSPRRGHEQYF. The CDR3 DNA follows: TGTGCCAGCTCACCACGGAGGGGCCACGAGCAGTACTTC.